Listed here are 5 T cell receptor beta chains from one sample, sequenced in a study of human T cells and chemical hapten exposure. As for time point: pre-sensitization, week 0. The treatment here: therapeutic diphenylcyclopropenone sensitization with weekly scalp DPC. From the RACE reads, TCRdb called clonotypes with MiXCR, one entry per CDR3 protein. The table shows 350,000 to 400,000 distinct CDR3 sequences, with more than 4.5% occurring only once. Specimen: whole blood, collected in connection with sensitization to the hapten diphenylcyclopropenone (DPC). Receptors originate from a woman aged 45-60 years with alopecia areata. Some clones in this sample may be carry-over from other donors' samples.

This clonotype was counted between two and nine times. This chain links TRBV7-9 with TRBJ2-5; 10 bases are a match to TRBD2. The J segment lost 10 bases and the V segment lost 5 bases, leaving 10 bases of the junction unmatched. Per germline, CDR1 SEHNR and CDR2 FQNEAQ (reference sequence). This CDR3 has 14 amino acids. As DNA, the CDR3 is TGTGCCAGCAGCCCCGCTAGCGGGGGTTTAAACCAGTACTTC. Amino acids: CASSPASGGLNQYF.

A few counts support this clonotype. V gene TRBV29-1 combines with J gene TRBJ1-2; 7 bases are shared with TRBD1. This CDR3 comprises 14 residues. Germline V gives CDR1 SQVTM, CDR2 ANQGSEA. With V trimmed by 7 bases and J by 5 bases, 13 bases remained unmatched. The CDR3 reads CSARGGQSSYGYTF. For the CDR3, the DNA is TGCAGCGCCAGAGGGGGCCAGAGTTCTTATGGCTACACCTTC.

This clonotype was detected ten times or more. This sequence joins TRBV29-1 and TRBJ2-3, with TRBD2 identical over 10 bases. The J segment lost 4 bases and the V segment lost 3 bases, leaving 7 bases of the junction unmatched. This CDR3 is 15 amino acids long. Germline CDR1 and CDR2: SQVTM and ANQGSEA. This CDR3 is CSVDDLAGVPDTQYF. In DNA form, the CDR3 reads TGCAGCGTTGACGATCTAGCGGGAGTCCCAGATACGCAGTATTTT.

This clonotype occurred a few times. The J gene is TRBJ1-4, the V gene TRBV28, with D unclear. The CDR3 is 15 amino acids. The V gene lost 5 bases and the J gene lost 4 bases, with 14 bases spanning the gap. The V gene's germline CDR1 is MDHEN and CDR2 SYDVKM. CDR3 coding DNA: TGTGCCAGCAGTCCGCCGTTCGGGCTTAATGAAAAACTGTTTTTT. Its protein is CASSPPFGLNEKLFF.

In its sample, this clonotype was seen a few times. This rearrangement joins TRBV27 to TRBJ1-5; tentative D call: TRBD1 (5 bases). With 3 bases removed from V and 5 bases from J, the gap between germline ends came to 14 bases. This CDR3 region has 15 residues. Germline loops: CDR1 MNHEY, CDR2 SMNVEV (reference sequence). CDR3 sequence reads: CASSFKQGAYQPQHF. The CDR3 DNA reads TGTGCCAGCAGTTTTAAGCAGGGAGCCTATCAGCCCCAGCATTTT.